This T cell receptor beta chain was sequenced during a study of blood T cell repertoires in COVID-19. The count of this clone is one. Germline V gives CDR1 MNHEY, CDR2 SVGAGI. The junction had 7 bases not matched to a gene; V was cut back by 5 bases and J by 2 bases. CDR3 length equals 15 residues. TCRdb's table, derived via immunoSEQ multiplex PCR, lists solely in-frame clones and lacks some. Of 130,000 or so clones in the sample, roughly 72% were seen once. Sequenced material: peripheral blood. The TCR was taken from a human donor in a cohort sampled during active COVID-19. V gene TRBV6-5 combines with J gene TRBJ1-1; 8 bases line up with TRBD1. The CDR3 nucleotides read TGTGCCAGCAGTCCGAGACAGGGGAGAAACACTGAAGCTTTCTTT. Translated, it gives CASSPRQGRNTEAFF.